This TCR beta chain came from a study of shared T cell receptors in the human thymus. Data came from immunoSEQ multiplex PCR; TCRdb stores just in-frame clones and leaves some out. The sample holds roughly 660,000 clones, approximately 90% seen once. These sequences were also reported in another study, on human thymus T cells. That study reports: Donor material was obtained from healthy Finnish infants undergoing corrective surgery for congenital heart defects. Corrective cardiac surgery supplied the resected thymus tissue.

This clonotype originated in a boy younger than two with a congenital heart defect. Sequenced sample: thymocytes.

CDR3 sequence (DNA): TGTGCCAGCAGCTTACATGGGCGCTCCTACGAGCAGTACTTC. Translating gives CASSLHGRSYEQYF. V usage is TRBV7-8 and J usage is TRBJ2-7; D uncertain. Germline CDR1 is SGHVS and CDR2 is FQNEAQ. Trimming pared 2 bases from V and 0 bases from J, leaving 8 bases between. The CDR3 sequence is 14 residues long.